This TCR beta chain was recovered during a study of identical twins. General observations from the study: Recombination models fit unrelated individuals' TCR alpha sharing but underestimated twins'. Cord blood beta clonotypes present at high abundance carried fewer insertions; no such pattern appeared in memory repertoires.

A remark on this clonotype: What it binds is not known.

The CDR3 length is 18 residues. The V gene end was trimmed by 10 bases and the J gene end by 2 bases; junction bases not matched to a gene: 20. From germline, CDR1 is SGHAT and CDR2 FQNNGV. TCRdb re-called the 5' RACE reads with MiXCR, one entry per CDR3 protein. The repertoire has fewer than 550,000 distinct CDR3 sequences, 15% of them found once; the top ten carry roughly 0.4%. These data were also reused for a study on yellow fever vaccine responses in identical twins. In that study: Reported findings indicate that twins' vaccine T cell responses seemed partially convergent, partially personalized.

This rearrangement joins TRBV11-2 to TRBJ2-3, with 8 bases that match TRBD2. The material sequenced was CD4+ T cells sorted from blood. This receptor was obtained from a woman under 30 in good health. The CDR3 DNA is TGTGCCAACCTATTTTCCGGGACTAGTCAAACACTCACAGATACGCAGTATTTT. Encoded protein: CANLFSGTSQTLTDTQYF.